This note documents a single TCR beta chain sequence. What it binds is not known. This sample was taken from a study of blood T cells in healthy people across ages. Study results and caveats: More naive CD4+ cells and higher diversity were found in long-lived than in aged donors.

Sample-barcoded 5' priming and a J-beta primer mix drove a second PCR of roughly 6 to 12 cycles. TCRdb reanalysed the 5' RACE reads using MiXCR and keeps one entry per CDR3 protein. The sample carries approximately 1,000,000 distinct CDR3 sequences, 35% to 55% recorded once. Germline lookup yields CDR1 DFQATT and CDR2 SNEGSKA (reference sequence). The CDR3 loop spans 15 amino acids. V was trimmed by 2 bases and J by 13 bases, leaving 24 bases between them. Healthy Russian Caucasian donors spanned ages about 6 to 100 years. The chain joins TRBV20-1 to TRBJ2-1; D possibly corresponds to TRBD2 (6 bases). This TCR derives from a woman aged 60-75 years in good health. Sequenced input: blood. For the CDR3, the DNA is TGCAGTGCTAGATCTGGAGGGCTAGGCCCGGGGACCCAGTTCTTC. Translated: CSARSGGLGPGTQFF.